This TCR beta chain was captured in a study of OX40 agonist ivuxolimab in advanced cancers. For the wider study: Ivuxolimab was a fully human IgG2 agonistic monoclonal antibody targeting the costimulatory receptor OX40 (CD134). Partial responses occurred in three dose-escalation patients, of whom one had hepatocellular carcinoma and two had cutaneous melanoma. The point of sequencing TCRbeta in the periphery was to test whether ivuxolimab changed TCR sequence diversity and drove clonal T-cell expansion. The paper covers the monotherapy dose-escalation part of the phase I ivuxolimab trial, which included N of about 50 patients. In the dose-escalation cohort, roughly 82% of patients were male, and the mean age was roughly 60 years with a range of about 20 to 79. Prior anti-PD-1, anti-PD-L1 or anti-CTLA-4 therapy was permitted, and about two fifths of dose-escalation patients had received checkpoint inhibitors. Of the approximately 54 dose-escalation patients, hepatocellular carcinoma was present in about 19, melanoma in roughly 15, renal cell carcinoma in 9 and head and neck cancer in 9. Intravenous ivuxolimab was administered to patients every 2 weeks at six dose levels: 0.01, 0.1, 0.3, 1.5, 3 and 10 mg/kg.

Note on this clone: Its antigen is not yet known. Base qualities were left out, and no much larger clone turns up one base away.

For sequencing of the TCRbeta CDR3 region, genomic DNA was extracted from the sorted cells. The immunoSEQ Assay was used to sequence the TCRbeta CDR3 regions. TCRdb mirrors the immuneACCESS table, restricted to in-frame sequences. Some clones are absent from its copies; in checked studies, under half trace to an unresolved V gene, and the reason for the others is unknown. For this sample there are tens of thousands of clones; about 93% appear just once. Clones ranked in the top ten supply approximately 0.5% of the sample. General conclusions and limits of the study: The antigen specificity of the clonally expanded peripheral T cells was not determined. In the 0.1-3.0 mg/kg groups, partial responders were among the patients with the lowest normalized peripheral clonal expansion, particularly in CD8+ T cells. On average, CD8+ T cells showed more expanded clones than CD4+ T cells after ivuxolimab. Low levels of normalized T-cell clonal expansion were also seen in some nonresponding patients. At doses of 0.1 to 3.0 mg/kg, clonal expansion of both CD4+ and CD8+ blood T cells was observed from baseline to week 6.

Trimming takes 7 bases from V and 6 bases from J, and the germline ends sit 16 bases apart. The germline V gene gives CDR1 as MDHEN and CDR2 as SYDVKM. The CDR3 has 14 amino acids, counting the end cysteine and phenylalanine. Only the CDR3 part of the read is kept: 42 bases, read in frame from the first base. Patients with a history of autoimmune disease or receiving systemic immunosuppression were excluded from the trial. Peripheral blood for TCR sequencing was collected from all dose cohorts at baseline, on cycle 4 day 1, and on cycle 7 day 1. The samples were drawn from a first-in-human, open-label, multicenter phase I dose-escalation trial of ivuxolimab. Adults with locally advanced or metastatic head and neck squamous cell, hepatocellular, melanoma or renal cell carcinoma were enrolled in the trial. CD4+ and CD8+ T cells were sorted separately from peripheral blood before TCR sequencing.

This sequence was found in an adult with an advanced solid tumor such as melanoma, head and neck, liver or kidney cancer. The sequences come from CD4+ or CD8+ T cells sorted from blood, collected in a trial of the OX40 agonist ivuxolimab. Recombination connected TRBV28 to TRBJ1-5; the D region possibly corresponds to TRBD1 (5 bases align). For the CDR3, the sequence is CASITGGRGQPQHF. Read as DNA, the sequence is TGTGCCAGCATCACTGGGGGAAGGGGTCAGCCCCAGCATTTT.